This TCR beta chain was profiled in a study of cytomegalovirus exposure and HLA in healthy donors. The PCR used 60 Vbeta and 13 Jbeta primers. Clones were read by immunoSEQ multiplex PCR, and TCRdb kept only the in-frame ones, dropping some. The table includes around 120,000 clones, 65% to 80% detected once. This clonotype originated in a man aged 55 to 70 in good health and CMV-seropositive. The sequenced sample consisted of PBMCs.

The CDR3 here is CAWSTPGLAVQETQYF. The CDR3 nucleotides are TGTGCCTGGAGTACCCCGGGACTAGCGGTCCAAGAGACCCAGTACTTC. The genes are TRBV30 and TRBJ2-5; 11 bases align to TRBD2. The J segment lost 1 base and the V segment lost 2 bases, leaving 6 bases of the junction unmatched. This CDR3 spans 16 amino acids. Germline loops: CDR1 GTSNPN, CDR2 SVGIG (reference sequence). Variable domain in full (rest from reference TRBV30 and TRBJ2-5): SQTIHQWPATLVQPVGSPLSLECTVEGTSNPNLYWYRQAAGRGLQLLFYSVGIGQISSEVPQNLSASRPQDRQFILSSKKLLLSDSGFYLCAWSTPGLAVQETQYFGPGTRLLVL.